The entry below gives a single T cell receptor (beta chain) sequence along with its context. Other DNA sequences in the sample encode the same CDR3. Sequenced by immunoSEQ multiplex PCR; TCRdb stores in-frame clones only, minus some. In the table there are around 93,000 clones, around 88% of which are singletons. This sample stems from a study of control samples from healthy donors and cancer patients. V lost 8 bases and J lost 0, with 8 bases in between. Germline V gene data show CDR1 as MDHEN and CDR2 as SYDVKM. The CDR3 length is 12 residues. The source of this sequence is a man aged 30-40 years in good health. The rearrangement joins TRBV28 to TRBJ2-7; no clear D gene. The sequencing input was blood. Here the CDR3 DNA reads TGTGCCAGCGGAGCCGACTCCTACGAGCAGTACTTC. It translates to CASGADSYEQYF.